This TCR beta chain was identified during a study of blood T cell repertoires in COVID-19. Study-level information: The analysed material was cDNA or gDNA that came from T cells, B-cell-depleted T cells, or PBMCs.

Deletions cut 5 bases from V and 2 bases from J, with 15 bases between. Germline CDR1 reads SGHTA; CDR2 reads FQGNSA. There are 15 residues in the CDR3. TCRdb keeps only in-frame clones here, not all; method: immunoSEQ multiplex PCR. The sample carries 200,000 to 250,000 clones, around 86% recorded once. The sample was PBMCs or T cells enriched from blood (not recorded which). The source of this sequence is a woman between 40 and 55 years old with acute COVID-19. The rearrangement joins TRBV7-2 to TRBJ1-1, with D perhaps TRBD1 (6 bases). CDR3 DNA sequence: TGTGCCAGCAGCGCCCTGACAGGTATCAACACTGAAGCTTTCTTT. Its translation: CASSALTGINTEAFF.